This entry features one T cell receptor (beta chain) sequence. The length of the CDR3 is 14 residues. With V trimmed by 6 bases and J by 7 bases, 5 bases remained unmatched. CDR1 is MNHEY, CDR2 SVGAGI, per germline. The data originate from a study of blood T cell repertoires in COVID-19. Study details: COVID-19 samples from acute and convalescent phases originated in the United States, Italy and Spain.

As originally analysed: Amplification from reference gene primers served as the basis for estimated nucleated cell counts. Profiling relied on immunoSEQ multiplex PCR, and the TCRdb table lists in-frame clones only, not all of them. Clone size and V and J calls were adopted from that table, with D and trimming inferred from the DNA. Of tens of thousands of clones in the sample, about 92% were seen once. This rearrangement joins TRBV6-5 to TRBJ1-4; 10 bases align to TRBD1. The receptor was derived from a male donor with active COVID-19. The material sequenced was peripheral blood. CDR3 in amino acids: CASRETGGSEKLFF. The CDR3 DNA reads TGTGCCAGCAGAGAGACAGGGGGCAGTGAAAAACTGTTTTTT.